One and the same sample provided the 20 T cell receptor beta chains below, sequenced in a study of T and B cells in COVID-19 patients. From blood, about 250-500 ng of genomic DNA served as TRB template. TRB rearrangements were amplified by multiplex PCR with BIOMED2 TRB-A/B primers. Using its own MiXCR run on the multiplex PCR reads, TCRdb lists one record per CDR3 protein. The profile covers 20,000 to 25,000 distinct CDR3 sequences, with over 25% appearing a single time and about 1.9% taken by the ten largest. The sequencing sample was made of blood. The receptors stem from a human donor who had recovered from COVID-19.

The sample holds many counts of this clonotype. This rearrangement joins TRBV6-5 to TRBJ2-5, with 7 bases identical to TRBD1. Germline-derived CDR1 and CDR2 are MNHEY and SVGAGI. V shed 4 bases and J 2 bases; nucleotides not matched to a gene: 4. The CDR3 spans 14 residues. CDR3 protein: CASSLPGQQETQYF. The CDR3 region has the DNA TGTGCCAGCAGTTTACCGGGACAGCAAGAGACCCAGTACTTC.

In this sample, this clonotype turned up a few times. The chain uses TRBV30 and TRBJ1-4; D not resolved. The germline V and J ends were trimmed by 4 bases and 8 bases, with 11 bases remaining between them. Germline assignment: CDR1 GTSNPN and CDR2 SVGIG (reference sequence). The CDR3 contains 12 residues. The CDR3: CAWKGNEEKLFF. Here the CDR3 DNA reads TGTGCCTGGAAAGGGAATGAGGAAAAACTGTTTTTT.

The chain recombines TRBV27 with TRBJ2-7, with 7 bases matching TRBD2. V gave up 7 bases and J gave up 0 bases; unmatched junction bases: 3. Germline V gives CDR1 MNHEY, CDR2 SMNVEV (reference sequence). The CDR3 contains 13 residues. CDR3 residues: CASTWGGSYEQYF. The CDR3 DNA reads as TGTGCCAGCACCTGGGGGGGCTCCTACGAGCAGTACTTC.

At least ten counts were recorded for this clonotype. This chain connects TRBV18 to TRBJ2-3; maybe TRBD2 (6 bases). The CDR3 is 14 residues long. V lost 3 bases, J lost 5 bases, and 12 bases lay in between. Germline values: CDR1 KGHSH, CDR2 LQKENI. This CDR3 is CASSPIPAGDTQYF. CDR3 sequence (DNA): TGTGCCAGCTCACCTATCCCAGCGGGAGATACGCAGTATTTT.

This clonotype was observed a handful of times. This sequence joins TRBV7-6 and TRBJ2-3; D remains unclear. Trimming took off 2 bases at V and 2 bases at J, with 14 bases between the two ends. The CDR3 runs 16 residues. Germline CDR1 reads SGHVS; CDR2 reads FNYEAQ. The CDR3 DNA sequence: TGTGCCAGCAGCTTAATCCGGGTGCCATACACAGATACGCAGTATTTT. As protein: CASSLIRVPYTDTQYF.

V and J are TRBV19 and TRBJ1-2; D perhaps matches TRBD1 (6 bases). From germline, CDR1 is LNHDA and CDR2 SQIVND (reference sequence). V was shortened by 0 bases and J by 2 bases, with 16 bases between the two germline ends. CDR3 length: 17 amino acids. In DNA, the CDR3 is TGTGCCAGTAGTATAGAACCCTCTGAAACAGGGAACTATGGCTACACCTTC. This translates into CASSIEPSETGNYGYTF.

The chain combines TRBV18 with TRBJ2-5; TRBD2 agrees at 7 bases. J gave up 3 bases and V 2 bases, and 0 bases lay outside the gene matches. The CDR3 is made up of 13 amino acids. CDR1 and CDR2 (germline): KGHSH, LQKENI. The CDR3: CASSPGTKETQYF. DNA of the CDR3: TGTGCCAGCTCACCAGGGACTAAAGAGACCCAGTACTTC.

The chain has TRBV13 and TRBJ2-7, with D perhaps TRBD1 or TRBD2 (6 bases each). Trimming shortened V by 2 bases and J by 2 bases, and 16 bases separated the two germline ends. CDR1 and CDR2 from the germline V gene are PRHDT and FYEKMQ (reference sequence). The CDR3 is made up of 16 amino acids. The CDR3 reads CASSLLGGGSPYEQYF. The CDR3 DNA sequence: TGTGCCAGCAGCTTATTAGGAGGGGGGTCCCCCTACGAGCAGTACTTC.

V and J are TRBV19 and TRBJ2-1, with TRBD2 matching 7 bases. This CDR3 comprises 14 residues. The J segment lost 7 bases and the V segment lost 6 bases, leaving 9 bases of the junction unmatched. Germline loops: CDR1 LNHDA, CDR2 SQIVND (reference sequence). The DNA for the CDR3 is TGTGCCAGTAGATCCCGACTAGCCCGTAATGAGCAGTTCTTC. Translation: CASRSRLARNEQFF. Supplemented by reference TRBV19 and TRBJ2-1, the full variable domain reads DGGITQSPKYLFRKEGQNVTLSCEQNLNHDAMYWYRQDPGQGLRLIYYSQIVNDFQKGDIAEGYSVSREKKESFPLTVTSAQKNPTAFYLCASRSRLARNEQFFGPGTRLTVL.

The chain joins TRBV6-1 to TRBJ2-7, with TRBD1 identical over 9 bases. The CDR3 has 13 residues. The V and J ends lost 5 bases and 5 bases, in that order; junction bases with no gene match: 4. Germline-derived CDR1 and CDR2 are MNHNS and SASEGT. CDR3 bases: TGTGCCAGCAGTTCCGGGACAGGGCACGAGCAGTACTTC. Translation gives CASSSGTGHEQYF.

This clonotype is labeled medium-sized. The chain joins TRBV27 to TRBJ2-5; possibly TRBD1 for D (5 bases). The germline gives CDR1 MNHEY, CDR2 SMNVEV (reference sequence). CDR3 length equals 14 residues. Trimming stripped 0 bases from V and 2 bases from J, with 7 bases between. This CDR3 is CASSLSRAQETQYF. Written as DNA, the CDR3 is TGTGCCAGCAGTTTATCCAGGGCACAAGAGACCCAGTACTTC.

Points on this clonotype: Germline and junction disagree at one end, which may indicate a read error. This chain links TRBV11-3 with TRBJ2-7; D not resolved. The CDR3 spans 15 residues. Germline V gene lookup returns CDR1 SGHNT and CDR2 YENEEA. CDR3 sequence: CASSFDTGPSYEQYF. The CDR3 nucleotides read TGCGCCAGCAGCTTCGACACTGGACCCTCCTACGAGCAGTACTTC.

This clonotype counts as medium-sized. V is TRBV19 and J is TRBJ2-3; 8 bases fit TRBD2. Germline loops: CDR1 LNHDA, CDR2 SQIVND (reference sequence). The CDR3 has 15 residues. With V trimmed by 6 bases and J by 2 bases, 7 bases remained unmatched. The CDR3 nucleotides are TGTGCCAGTAGCGACCGGGGGGGCCTCACAGATACGCAGTATTTT. Translation gives CASSDRGGLTDTQYF.

In its sample, this clonotype was seen a few times. J is TRBJ1-2 and V is TRBV27; D unclear. Trimming took 9 bases from V and 4 from J, leaving 15 bases between them. Germline CDR1 MNHEY, CDR2 SMNVEV (reference sequence). The CDR3 covers 13 residues. CDR3 DNA sequence: TGTGCCAGTAGGAGATCCCTTAGCTATGGCTACACCTTC. This codes for CASRRSLSYGYTF.

The table lists this clonotype with a few counts. The rearrangement uses TRBV18 and TRBJ2-2; 7 positions agree with TRBD1. CDR3 length equals 16 residues. The junction had 6 bases not matched to a gene; V was cut back by 4 bases and J by 1 base. Germline V gene data show CDR1 as KGHSH and CDR2 as LQKENI. This chain's CDR3 is CASSLGTARNTGELFF. DNA of the CDR3: TGTGCCAGCTCACTTGGGACAGCCAGGAACACCGGGGAGCTGTTTTTT.

This clonotype appeared a single time. This chain connects TRBV29-1 to TRBJ2-5; 10 nucleotides align to TRBD2. J lost 3 bases, V lost 2 bases, and 6 bases had no gene match. This CDR3 contains 15 residues. Germline V gene sequence: CDR1 SQVTM, CDR2 ANQGSEA. DNA of the CDR3: TGCAGCGTTGAACTAAGCGGGGGGGGCAAAGAGACCCAGTACTTC. This codes for CSVELSGGGKETQYF.

This clonotype was counted a few times. This chain joins TRBV30 and TRBJ1-4; D call uncertain. Trimming pared 2 bases from V and 8 bases from J, leaving 12 bases between. CDR1 and CDR2 (germline): GTSNPN, SVGIG (reference sequence). The CDR3 length is 13 residues. This CDR3 is CAWSSRLGEKLFF. The CDR3 coding sequence is TGTGCCTGGAGTTCTCGATTGGGGGAAAAACTGTTTTTT.

In its sample, this clonotype is medium-sized (0.01 to 0.1%). The CDR3 loop is CASLRAAGTGELFF. The CDR3 coding sequence is TGTGCCAGTCTCCGGGCCGCCGGCACCGGGGAGCTGTTTTTT. This chain joins TRBV19 and TRBJ2-2; no clear D. Germline V gene sequence: CDR1 LNHDA, CDR2 SQIVND (reference sequence). The V end was cut by 8 bases, the J end by 4 bases, with 14 bases between. CDR3 length: 14 amino acids.

This clonotype is classed as medium-sized. The chain couples TRBV11-3 to TRBJ2-1, with D possibly being TRBD2 (5 bases). The CDR3 covers 15 residues. Germline V gene sequence: CDR1 SGHNT, CDR2 YENEEA. The V end lost 5 bases, the J end lost 5 bases, and 16 bases lay between the germline ends. CDR3 nucleotides: TGTGCCAGCAGCCGGCCCTCGATGGGAGACAATGAGCAGTTCTTC. The encoded protein is CASSRPSMGDNEQFF.

This clonotype has more than one count but fewer than ten. This sequence joins TRBV13 and TRBJ1-6; D not certain. Trimming removed 4 bases from V and 11 bases from J, with 18 bases in between. CDR1 is PRHDT, CDR2 FYEKMQ, per germline (reference sequence). The CDR3 contains 15 residues. This chain's CDR3 is CASSSDPTHQAPLHF. CDR3 DNA sequence: TGTGCCAGCAGCTCCGACCCGACCCACCAGGCACCCCTCCACTTT.